This T cell receptor beta chain was documented in a study of T cell changes during pregnancy in multiple sclerosis. Sequencing was performed with immunoSEQ multiplex PCR; in TCRdb, only in-frame clones are kept and a portion is missing. In the table there are roughly 20,000 clones, approximately 90% of which are singletons. Trimming removed 4 bases from V and 2 bases from J, with 12 bases in between. Germline CDR1 is MNHNS and CDR2 is SASEGT. The length of the CDR3 is 15 residues. The source of this sequence is a female donor with multiple sclerosis, enrolled in a pregnancy study. The chain recombines TRBV6-1 with TRBJ1-5; D unclear. Sequenced material: CD4+ T cells from peripheral blood mononuclear cells, taken in the third trimester of pregnancy. The CDR3, as DNA: TGTGCCAGCAGTGCCTCAGTCCCCGGCAATCAGCCCCAGCATTTT. Translating gives CASSASVPGNQPQHF.